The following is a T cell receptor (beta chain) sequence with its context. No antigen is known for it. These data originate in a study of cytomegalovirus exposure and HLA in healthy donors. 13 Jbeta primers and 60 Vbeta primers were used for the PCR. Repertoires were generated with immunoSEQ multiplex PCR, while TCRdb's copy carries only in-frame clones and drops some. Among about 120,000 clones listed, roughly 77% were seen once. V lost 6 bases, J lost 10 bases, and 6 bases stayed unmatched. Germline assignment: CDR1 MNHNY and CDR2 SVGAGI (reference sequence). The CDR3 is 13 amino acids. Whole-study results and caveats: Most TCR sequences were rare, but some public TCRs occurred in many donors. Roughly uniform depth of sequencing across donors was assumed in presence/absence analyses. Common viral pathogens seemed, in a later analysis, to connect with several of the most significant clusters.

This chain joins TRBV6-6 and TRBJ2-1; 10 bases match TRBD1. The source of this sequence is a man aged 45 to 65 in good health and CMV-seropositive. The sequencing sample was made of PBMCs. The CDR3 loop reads CASSHRDRGEQFF. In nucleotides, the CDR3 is TGTGCCAGCAGCCACCGGGACAGGGGAGAGCAGTTCTTC.